These 14 T cell receptor beta chains came from one sample sequenced in a study of metastatic and nonmetastatic thyroid tumors. Every patient was untreated before thyroid surgery. TCRdb re-processed the PCR reads through MiXCR. Here the sample spans roughly 8,400 clones, around a third being singletons. The sample was tumor tissue. These receptors all stem from a female donor with papillary thyroid cancer or a benign thyroid nodule (not recorded which). Some clones in this sample may be carry-over from other donors' samples.

This clone is categorized as medium-sized (0.01 to 0.1%). CDR3 in amino acids: CASSLSSGNSYEQYF. The DNA of the CDR3 is TGTGCCAGCAGTTTAAGTAGCGGGAACTCCTACGAGCAGTACTTC. The rearrangement joins TRBV28 to TRBJ2-7, with 8 positions matching TRBD2. Germline V CDR1 and CDR2: MDHEN, SYDVKM. The CDR3 totals 15 residues. V shed 2 bases, J shed 0 bases, and the junction held 3 bases outside the gene matches.

This clone was picked up many times. The J gene is TRBJ1-1, the V gene TRBV7-9; the D gene is possibly TRBD1 (6 bases). There are 13 residues in the CDR3. CDR1 is SEHNR, CDR2 FQNEAQ, per germline (reference sequence). Trimming stripped 5 bases from V and 5 bases from J, with 12 bases between. The CDR3 here is CASSPDSRTEAFF. In nucleotides, the CDR3 is TGTGCCAGCAGCCCGGACAGCCGAACTGAAGCTTTCTTT.

The gene calls are TRBV9 and TRBJ2-1; TRBD2 matches 8 bases. This CDR3 comprises 16 residues. Germline lookup yields CDR1 SGDLS and CDR2 YYNGEE. V was pared by 6 bases and J by 7 bases, with 15 bases of the junction left unmatched. DNA for the CDR3: TGTGCCAGCACCGCTCACGGGGGGGCCTTGTCAAATGAGCAGTTCTTC. Protein sequence: CASTAHGGALSNEQFF.

This chain joins TRBV5-1 and TRBJ2-1; TRBD2 matches at 7 bases. Trimming cost V 2 bases and J 8 bases; bases outside gene matches: 4. This CDR3 has 13 residues. The germline CDR1 and CDR2 sequences are SGHRS and YFSETQ. CDR3 sequence: CASSFAGVDEQFF. The CDR3 nucleotides read TGCGCCAGCAGCTTTGCGGGAGTGGATGAGCAGTTCTTC.

This clone is medium-sized by share. The chain combines TRBV6-1 with TRBJ2-2; D may be TRBD1 or TRBD2 (7 bases each). CDR3 length: 17 residues. The V end was cut by 2 bases, the J end by 2 bases, with 15 bases between. The germline V gene has CDR1 MNHNS and CDR2 SASEGT. The CDR3 loop is CASSERGLADNTGELFF. DNA of the CDR3: TGTGCCAGCAGTGAAAGGGGGCTAGCGGATAACACCGGGGAGCTGTTTTTT.

By sample share, this clone is medium-sized. This sequence joins TRBV10-3 and TRBJ1-1, with D maybe TRBD1 (6 bases). CDR1 is ENHRY, CDR2 SYGVKD, per germline. V was cut by 0 bases and J by 1 base, with 12 bases left in between. The CDR3 is 16 amino acids. CDR3 DNA sequence: TGTGCCATCAGTGAGTCAGAAGACAGGCCGAACACTGAAGCTTTCTTT. Translating it yields CAISESEDRPNTEAFF.

The genes are TRBV6-4 and TRBJ1-6; 8 bases fit TRBD1. The CDR3 contains 15 residues. The V segment lost 0 bases and the J segment 14 bases; nucleotides outside the gene matches: 9. The germline V gene has CDR1 MRHNA and CDR2 SNTAGT. CDR3 region: CASSDSPDRGSALHF. For the CDR3, the DNA is TGTGCCAGCAGTGACTCACCCGACAGGGGCTCAGCCCTCCACTTT.

The chain links TRBV11-2 to TRBJ1-3; D call uncertain. Trimming stripped 5 bases from V and 0 bases from J, with 14 bases between. The CDR3 is 16 amino acids. CDR1 is SGHAT and CDR2 is FQNNGV in the germline V gene. The DNA of the CDR3 is TGTGCCAGCAGCAAAGTCGCCTCAGACTCTGGAAACACCATATATTTT. It yields the protein CASSKVASDSGNTIYF.

By share, this clone counts as medium-sized (0.01 to 0.1%). The chain is built from TRBV28 and TRBJ2-1, with 7 bases lining up with TRBD2. CDR3 size: 16 residues. The V and J ends lost 4 bases and 0 bases, in that order; junction bases with no gene match: 6. CDR1 and CDR2 from the germline V gene are MDHEN and SYDVKM. CDR3 nucleotide sequence: TGTGCCAGCAGTTCCACTAGCGCTAACTCCTACAATGAGCAGTTCTTC. Translation: CASSSTSANSYNEQFF.

By frequency in the sample, this clone is large (0.1 to 1%). The rearrangement joins TRBV24-1 to TRBJ2-7; D gene unclear. Trimming removed 4 bases from V and 7 bases from J, with 13 bases in between. CDR3 length equals 13 residues. The germline V gene has CDR1 KGHDR and CDR2 SFDVKD. CDR3 loop: CATSDRYSTEQYF. DNA of the CDR3: TGTGCCACCAGTGACCGTTACTCGACTGAGCAGTACTTC.

By its share, this clone is large. This rearrangement joins TRBV15 to TRBJ2-7; 9 bases agree with TRBD1. CDR1 is LNHNV, CDR2 YYDKDF, per germline (reference sequence). V shed 5 bases, J shed 3 bases, and the junction held 8 bases outside the gene matches. CDR3 length: 15 residues. The CDR3 sequence is CATSPAGTGNYEQYF. The CDR3 DNA reads as TGTGCCACCAGCCCAGCCGGGACAGGGAACTACGAGCAGTACTTC.

By frequency in the sample, this clone is medium-sized. This CDR3 is CSASQAGLTDTQYF. For the CDR3, the DNA is TGCAGTGCTAGCCAAGCGGGCCTCACAGATACGCAGTATTTT. The chain carries TRBV20-1 and TRBJ2-3; TRBD2 might be the D (6 bases). Germline V gene data show CDR1 as DFQATT and CDR2 as SNEGSKA (reference sequence). The CDR3 contains 14 residues. The V and J ends lost 3 bases and 2 bases respectively, with 12 bases between them.

The J gene is TRBJ2-5, the V gene TRBV12-3 or TRBV12-4, with D possibly TRBD1 on 6 matching bases. CDR3 size: 17 residues. Trimming shortened V by 5 bases and J by 3 bases, and 22 bases separated the two germline ends. In DNA form, the CDR3 reads TGTGCCAGCAGTCTGGGATACCCCGGGACAAAGAAAGAGACCCAGTACTTC. Translating it yields CASSLGYPGTKKETQYF.

This clone has only a few counts. The chain is built from TRBV20-1 and TRBJ1-6; D is uncertain. Trimming removed 6 bases from V and 0 bases from J, with 12 bases in between. The CDR3 runs to 15 residues. The germline V gene has CDR1 DFQATT and CDR2 SNEGSKA (reference sequence). The CDR3 here is CSAHDTSSYNSPLHF. DNA for the CDR3: TGCAGTGCACACGATACTAGCTCCTATAATTCACCCCTCCACTTT.